Sequencing of this T cell receptor (beta chain) was carried out in a study of cytotoxic CD8 clonotypes in ibrutinib-treated CLL (TCRdb year 2021). In terms of the full investigation: In this cohort, 15 patients were treatment-naive and more than 9 were relapsed/refractory, while around 18 had unmutated IGHV. Partial responses were observed in about 25 patients and complete responses in 2; after a median follow-up of roughly 72 months, remission was maintained in 15 or so patients and progression was observed in roughly twelve. The response samples were drawn at a median of approximately 12 months into treatment, with a range of roughly 6 to 36 months. On average, each sample yielded about 260,000 productive templates and 85,000 to 95,000 productive rearrangements. Longitudinal samples were obtainable from about 30% of the roughly 90 participants in the trial. Cryopreserved peripheral blood mononuclear cells were collected at three points: before therapy, at response, and at either sustained remission or disease progression. Patients were still on ibrutinib when every remission and progressive disease sample was collected. General study outcomes and caveats: Baseline clonality was found to be higher than that of age-matched healthy donors and was strongly correlated with circulating CD8+ T-cell counts. Public clonotypes were found to be uncommon and were observed to contract or remain stable during treatment; the increase in clonality was shown to reflect expansion of private clonotypes at ibrutinib response. Clonality rose at ibrutinib response, remained stable during sustained remission, and dropped back toward baseline at progression. Sampling times were not matched between patients in sustained remission and patients whose disease was progressing, and lymph node repertoires were not examined.

Details on this clone: The specificity of this receptor is unknown. No base qualities exist here, and no much larger clone lies one base off it. This sample also contains other DNA sequences that code for the same CDR3.

The germline V gene encodes CDR1 SEHNR and CDR2 FQNEAQ (reference sequence). V is cut by 5 bases and J by 1 base, and the space between the germline ends is 8 bases. Spanning cysteine to phenylalanine, the CDR3 consists of 13 amino acids. The kept DNA is CDR3 alone, 39 bases in frame from the first base. Interpreted using the paper, the time point label stands for: progressive disease on ibrutinib. For TCR beta library preparation, approximately 1.9 micrograms of genomic DNA was extracted from cryopreserved PBMCs. Longitudinal blood samples from CLL patients on ibrutinib monotherapy underwent high-throughput TCR beta sequencing. The patients were enrolled in a single-center, open-label phase 2 trial of ibrutinib monotherapy. The goal of deep resolution MiSeq sequencing was a depth between 1 in 1 million and 1 in 200,000 T cells, and coverage averaged 10x per clonotype. The immunoSEQ hsTCRB Kit was used to generate the TCR beta libraries. For the original study's pipeline: Data were analyzed with ImmunoSEQ Data Assistant and ImmunoSEQ Analyzer, with V, D and J genes assigned per IMGT definitions. Clonality was computed as one minus normalized Shannon entropy of productive rearrangement frequencies, ranging from 0 to 1. Only overrepresented clonotypes making up at least 0.05% of each patient's repertoire were included in the public clonotype analysis. Approximately 12 repertoires from age-matched healthy donors, obtained from immuneACCESS, served as clonality controls. As stored in TCRdb, this immuneACCESS dataset retains in-frame rearrangements with V and J assigned. A fraction of the clones does not appear; measured against another copy, unresolved V genes explain less than half of the discrepancy, and the remainder lacks a known reason. The V and J calls and clone size are taken from that table; D and trimming were inferred from the DNA. Across this sample there are about 74,000 clones, with 75% to 85% seen only once. The ten largest make up roughly 7.7% of the sample.

Here the chain combines TRBV7-9 and TRBJ1-1; there is no confident call for the D gene. Specimen: PBMCs, collected at disease progression, from a patient treated with ibrutinib. The receptor comes from a human donor with chronic lymphocytic leukemia. The CDR3 region has the sequence CASSLRQNTEAFF. The bases read TGTGCCAGCAGCCTGCGGCAGAACACTGAAGCTTTCTTT.